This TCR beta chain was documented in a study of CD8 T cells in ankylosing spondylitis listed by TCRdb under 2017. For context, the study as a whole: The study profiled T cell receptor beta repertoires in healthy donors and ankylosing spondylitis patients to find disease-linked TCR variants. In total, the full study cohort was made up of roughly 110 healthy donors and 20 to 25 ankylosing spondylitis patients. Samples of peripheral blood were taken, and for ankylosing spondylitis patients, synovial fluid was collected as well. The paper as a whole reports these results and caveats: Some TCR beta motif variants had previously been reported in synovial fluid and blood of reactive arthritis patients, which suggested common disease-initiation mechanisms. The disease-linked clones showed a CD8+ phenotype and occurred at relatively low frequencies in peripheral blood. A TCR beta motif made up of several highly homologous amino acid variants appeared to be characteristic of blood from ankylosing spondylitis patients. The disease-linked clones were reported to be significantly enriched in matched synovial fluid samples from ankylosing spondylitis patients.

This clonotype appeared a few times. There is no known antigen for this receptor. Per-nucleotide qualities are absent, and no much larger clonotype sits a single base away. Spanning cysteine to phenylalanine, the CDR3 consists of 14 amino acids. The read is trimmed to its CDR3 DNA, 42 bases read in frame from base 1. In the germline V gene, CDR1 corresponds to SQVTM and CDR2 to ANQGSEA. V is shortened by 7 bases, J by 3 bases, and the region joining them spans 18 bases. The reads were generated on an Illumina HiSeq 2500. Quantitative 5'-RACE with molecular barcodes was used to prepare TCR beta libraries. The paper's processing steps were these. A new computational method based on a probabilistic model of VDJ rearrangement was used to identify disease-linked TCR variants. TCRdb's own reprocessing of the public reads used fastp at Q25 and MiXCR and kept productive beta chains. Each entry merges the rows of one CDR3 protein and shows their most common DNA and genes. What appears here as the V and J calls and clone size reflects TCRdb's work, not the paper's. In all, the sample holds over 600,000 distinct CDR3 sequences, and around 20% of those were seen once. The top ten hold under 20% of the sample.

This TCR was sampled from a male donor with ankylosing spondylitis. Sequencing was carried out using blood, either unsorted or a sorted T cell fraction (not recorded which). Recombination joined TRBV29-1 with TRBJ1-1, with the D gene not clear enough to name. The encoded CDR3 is CSAVAPKDHTEAFF. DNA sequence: TGCAGCGCCGTCGCACCCAAGGACCACACTGAAGCTTTCTTT. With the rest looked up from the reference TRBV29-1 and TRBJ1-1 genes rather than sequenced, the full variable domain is SAVISQKPSRDICQRGTSLTIQCQVDSQVTMMFWYRQQPGQSLTLIATANQGSEATYESGFVIDKFPISRPNLTFSTLTVSNMSPEDSSIYLCSAVAPKDHTEAFFGQGTRLTVV.